What follows are 20 T cell receptor beta chains derived from one specimen sequenced in a study of blood T cell repertoires in COVID-19. The data were produced by immunoSEQ multiplex PCR, yet TCRdb's version contains in-frame clones alone and is incomplete. Here the sample spans around 31,000 clones, 85% to 90% being singletons. The sample comprised peripheral blood. The receptors shown here come from a man in his sixties with acute or convalescent COVID-19.

This clone was counted once. The V and J genes are TRBV7-9 and TRBJ1-4; no clear D gene. Germline CDR1 reads SEHNR; CDR2 reads FQNEAQ (reference sequence). The CDR3 loop spans 13 amino acids. V was pared by 5 bases and J by 8 bases, with 12 bases between. The CDR3 spells CASSPPQVEKLFF. CDR3 in DNA: TGTGCCAGCAGCCCCCCCCAGGTGGAAAAACTGTTTTTT.

This chain links TRBV7-8 with TRBJ1-3, with unresolved D. In germline, CDR1 is SGHVS, CDR2 FQNEAQ. Trimming took off 5 bases at V and 0 bases at J, with 5 bases between the two ends. This CDR3 has 13 residues. CDR3 loop: CASSGSSGNTIYF. For the CDR3, the DNA is TGTGCCAGCAGCGGGAGCTCTGGAAACACCATATATTTT.

CDR3 sequence: CASSSTGRSSYNEQFF. The CDR3, as DNA: TGTGCCAGCAGCTCTACAGGAAGGAGCTCCTACAATGAGCAGTTCTTC. The chain is built from TRBV7-9 and TRBJ2-1; weak D call: TRBD1 (5 bases). Germline lookup yields CDR1 SEHNR and CDR2 FQNEAQ (reference sequence). V lost 4 bases and J 0 bases, leaving 13 bases between the germline ends. The CDR3 spans 16 residues.

The genes are TRBV20-1 and TRBJ2-1; D is uncertain. V lost 3 bases and J 10 bases, leaving 10 bases between the germline ends. Germline CDR1 reads DFQATT; CDR2 reads SNEGSKA (reference sequence). This CDR3 contains 11 residues. CDR3 DNA: TGCAGTGCTAGGCGCCCAGCGGAGCAGTTCTTC. It is translated as CSARRPAEQFF.

The chain couples TRBV19 to TRBJ1-2; perhaps TRBD1 as D (6 bases). V was trimmed by 6 bases and J by 5 bases, leaving 22 bases between them. The CDR3 has 16 amino acids. Looked up from germline, CDR1 is LNHDA and CDR2 is SQIVND (reference sequence). The CDR3 is CASRTGARFDPYGYTF. CDR3 coding DNA: TGTGCCAGTAGGACAGGCGCTCGGTTCGACCCATATGGCTACACCTTC.

This clone has just one count. V is TRBV5-8 and J is TRBJ1-5; 8 bases match TRBD1. The V gene's germline CDR1 is SGHTS and CDR2 YDEGEE. The trim removed 4 bases at V and 7 bases at J, leaving 7 bases unmatched. This CDR3 is built from 14 residues. Here the CDR3 DNA reads TGTGCCAGCAGCCCCGGACAGGGCGAGCAGCCCCAGCATTTT. Its protein is CASSPGQGEQPQHF.

This chain connects TRBV6-4 to TRBJ1-1, with 12 bases fitting TRBD1. Germline CDR1 is MRHNA and CDR2 is SNTAGT. Trimming at V came to 6 bases and at J to 11 bases, leaving 7 bases not matched to a gene. This CDR3 region has 13 residues. The CDR3 coding sequence is TGTGCCAGCAGGTCCGGGACAGGGGGCTCGGCTTTCTTT. It specifies CASRSGTGGSAFF.

This rearrangement joins TRBV28 to TRBJ2-4; 11 bases are shared with TRBD1. The CDR3 length is 15 residues. J gave up 7 bases and V 4 bases, and 6 bases lay outside the gene matches. Germline V gene lookup returns CDR1 MDHEN and CDR2 SYDVKM. CDR3 sequence (DNA): TGTGCCAGCAGTTCGGCGGGGACAGGGGGGAACATTCAGTACTTC. It codes for CASSSAGTGGNIQYF.

This clone came up once. CDR3 nucleotide sequence: TGTGCCATCAGTTCAGGGACAGGGATGAATTCACCCCTCCACTTT. Amino acids: CAISSGTGMNSPLHF. V gene TRBV10-3 combines with J gene TRBJ1-6, with TRBD1 identical over 9 bases. From germline, CDR1 is ENHRY and CDR2 SYGVKD. The V segment lost 5 bases and the J segment 7 bases; nucleotides outside the gene matches: 6. The CDR3 runs to 15 residues.

This clone was counted between two and nine times. The chain employs TRBV28 and TRBJ2-7; 10 positions agree with TRBD2. The germline V gene encodes CDR1 MDHEN and CDR2 SYDVKM. The CDR3 has 19 amino acids. The ends lost 5 bases at V and 3 bases at J; junction bases unmatched: 19. The CDR3 coding sequence is TGTGCCAGCAGTCATCCGGGACTAGCGCCAAACCGGCGGGACTACGAGCAGTACTTC. Amino acid sequence: CASSHPGLAPNRRDYEQYF.

This chain connects TRBV29-1 to TRBJ2-5; 14 nucleotides match TRBD2. CDR3 length equals 15 residues. CDR1 is SQVTM and CDR2 is ANQGSEA in the germline V gene. The V and J ends lost 3 bases and 4 bases, in that order; junction bases with no gene match: 4. The CDR3 DNA reads TGCAGCGTTGAGGGGACTAGCGGGAGTGCAGAGACCCAGTACTTC. Translation gives CSVEGTSGSAETQYF.

This chain connects TRBV7-2 to TRBJ1-2, with D tentatively TRBD1 (6 bases). This CDR3 contains 14 residues. Between the trimmed V and J ends, which lost 5 bases and 4 bases, there was a span of 14 bases. In germline, CDR1 is SGHTA, CDR2 FQGNSA. The CDR3 reads CASSLRQDLYGYTF. Written as DNA, the CDR3 is TGTGCCAGCAGCCTAAGACAGGACCTCTATGGCTACACCTTC.

The chain recombines TRBV18 with TRBJ1-2, with a tentative D call TRBD1 (6 bases). Germline CDR1 and CDR2: KGHSH and LQKENI. V was shortened by 2 bases and J by 0 bases, with 10 bases between the two germline ends. The CDR3 spans 15 residues. The CDR3 DNA follows: TGTGCCAGCTCACCAATCGGACAGACTAACTATGGCTACACCTTC. Amino acids: CASSPIGQTNYGYTF.

The chain couples TRBV19 to TRBJ1-5, with D possibly TRBD1 on 5 matching bases. V was clipped by 4 bases and J by 1 base, with 11 bases between them. The length of the CDR3 is 15 residues. CDR1 and CDR2 (germline): LNHDA, SQIVND (reference sequence). CDR3 nucleotide sequence: TGTGCCAGTAGTAAAGGGGTTCTGAGCAATCAGCCCCAGCATTTT. As protein: CASSKGVLSNQPQHF.

The chain couples TRBV4-1 to TRBJ1-2; D not resolved. The CDR3 spans 13 residues. Per germline, CDR1 MGHRA and CDR2 YSYEKL. V lost 1 base and J 4 bases, leaving 7 bases between the germline ends. For the CDR3, the DNA is TGCGCCAGCAGCCAAGGGGCTCCCTATGGCTACACCTTC. As protein: CASSQGAPYGYTF.

The chain combines TRBV7-2 with TRBJ2-3, with 12 bases fitting TRBD2. Germline CDR1 is SGHTA and CDR2 is FQGNSA. The trim removed 5 bases at V and 6 bases at J, leaving 6 bases unmatched. This CDR3 region has 15 residues. The CDR3, as DNA: TGTGCCAGCAGCCAAAGGCTAGCGGGAGGGGATACGCAGTATTTT. Translating it yields CASSQRLAGGDTQYF.

V and J are TRBV19 and TRBJ1-5; 9 nucleotides agree with TRBD1. Looked up from germline, CDR1 is LNHDA and CDR2 is SQIVND (reference sequence). Trimming cost V 5 bases and J 1 base; bases outside gene matches: 6. The CDR3 is 16 residues long. CDR3 sequence: CASSSGTGSSNQPQHF. DNA of the CDR3: TGTGCCAGTAGTTCTGGGACAGGGTCAAGCAATCAGCCCCAGCATTTT.

The chain employs TRBV18 and TRBJ1-5; TRBD1 might be the D (6 bases). Germline lookup yields CDR1 KGHSH and CDR2 LQKENI. V lost 8 bases, J lost 3 bases, and 17 bases lay in between. The CDR3 has 15 residues. The CDR3 spells CASPQQQGLNQPQHF. DNA for the CDR3: TGTGCCAGCCCCCAACAACAGGGCCTCAATCAGCCCCAGCATTTT. The entire variable domain, with the rest obtained from reference TRBV18 and TRBJ1-5, is as follows: NAGVMQNPRHLVRRRGQEARLRCSPMKGHSHVYWYRQLPEEGLKFMVYLQKENIIDESGMPKERFSAEFPKEGPSILRIQQVVRGDSAAYFCASPQQQGLNQPQHFGDGTRLSIL.

This chain joins TRBV18 and TRBJ2-2; tentatively, D is TRBD1 (6 bases). This CDR3 contains 13 residues. Germline V gene data show CDR1 as KGHSH and CDR2 as LQKENI. V was pared by 3 bases and J by 5 bases, with 7 bases between. The CDR3 nucleotides are TGTGCCAGCTCACCGGACAGTACCGGGGAGCTGTTTTTT. Its protein product is CASSPDSTGELFF.

The chain combines TRBV19 with TRBJ1-2; D remains ambiguous. Germline CDR1 LNHDA, CDR2 SQIVND (reference sequence). This CDR3 spans 13 amino acids. The V and J ends lost 7 bases and 2 bases respectively, with 11 bases between them. CDR3 residues: CASTSAGNYGYTF. DNA for the CDR3: TGTGCCAGTACCTCAGCGGGGAACTATGGCTACACCTTC.